The rows below give T cell receptor beta chains drawn from one sample of a study of blood T cells in healthy people across ages. TCRdb re-called the 5' RACE reads through MiXCR, storing one row per CDR3 protein. Of about 1.5 million distinct CDR3 sequences listed, approximately 39% are singletons. Sequenced material: blood. These receptors all come from a woman aged 18-29 years in good health. Both conserved end residues are part of each CDR3. D genes are given only for firm matches. Not all rows give a size; the values are once, few, many and, for expanded clones, a class.

DNA	CDR3	J	D	size	length	V
TGTGCCAGCAGCGTAGGGATGTACAATGAGCAGTTCTTC	CASSVGMYNEQFF	TRBJ2-1	NA	few	13	TRBV9
TGTGCCAGCAGCGGGAGGGCTGGAGAGACCCAGTTCTTC	CASSGRAGETQFF	TRBJ2-1	TRBD2	once	13	TRBV12-3/TRBV12-4
TGTGCCTGGAACGACATGGGGAACGAGCAGTACTTC	CAWNDMGNEQYF	TRBJ2-7	NA	NA	12	TRBV30
TGTGCCAGCAGTGAATGGGGCAGACTCAGCACAGATACGCAGTATTTT	CASSEWGRLSTDTQYF	TRBJ2-3	NA	NA	16	TRBV25-1
TGCGCCAGCAGCCGGACTAGCGGGAACTCCTACGAGCAGTACTTC	CASSRTSGNSYEQYF	TRBJ2-7	TRBD2	NA	15	TRBV4-1
TGCAGTGCTAACCGATGGGGGTTGGGAAGCTATGGCTACACCTTC	CSANRWGLGSYGYTF	TRBJ1-2	NA	NA	15	TRBV20-1
TGCAGTGCTAGAGGGCGGATTCCTTACAATGAGCAGTTCTTC	CSARGRIPYNEQFF	TRBJ2-1	NA	many	14	TRBV20-1
TGCAGCGTTGAAAAGCGACCTCCTGGGGGCTACACCTTC	CSVEKRPPGGYTF	TRBJ1-2	NA	NA	13	TRBV29-1
TGTGCCAGCAGTTTATACGGAGGCGGTGGAAGTCCCCTCCACTTT	CASSLYGGGGSPLHF	TRBJ1-6	NA	NA	15	TRBV27
TGTGCCAGCTCACCCCAAGCGTACAGGGGTGTTATAACCATCAAGCCCCAGCATTTT	CASSPQAYRGVITIKPQHF	TRBJ1-5	TRBD1	NA	19	TRBV18
TGTGCCAGCAGCTTACCTCACAGGGGAGGCTTCTCTAACTATGGCTACACCTTC	CASSLPHRGGFSNYGYTF	TRBJ1-2	TRBD1	few	18	TRBV11-1
TGCAGTGCTAGAGTGGCAGCCTATGGCTACACCTTC	CSARVAAYGYTF	TRBJ1-2	NA	few	12	TRBV20-1
TGTGCCAGCAGTTACCGTAGCGTGCAGTACTTC	CASSYRSVQYF	TRBJ2-7	NA	NA	11	TRBV6-2/TRBV6-3
TGTGCCAGCAGTTTTGGTGGAATCTGGAATGAAAAACTGTTTTTT	CASSFGGIWNEKLFF	TRBJ1-4	NA	few	15	TRBV27